This section outlines one TCR beta chain sequence together with its context. The germline V and J ends were trimmed by 4 bases and 4 bases, with 20 bases remaining between them. CDR3 size: 16 residues. CDR1 and CDR2 from the germline V gene are SGHRS and YFSETQ. The sample comes from a study of blood T cell repertoires in COVID-19. Study in general: From the United States, Italy and Spain came samples of acute and convalescent COVID-19. From T cells, B-cell-depleted T cells, or PBMCs came the material, which was cDNA or gDNA.

Authors' data handling: Reference gene primer amplification gave estimated nucleated cell counts. Libraries were prepared by immunoSEQ multiplex PCR; TCRdb keeps only in-frame clonotypes and omits some of them. For V, J and clone size, that table is used; D and trimming come from the DNA. The sample includes about 200,000 clones, 65% to 90% of them seen just once. The origin of this receptor is a human donor in a cohort sampled during active COVID-19. The chain recombines TRBV5-1 with TRBJ1-1, with D perhaps TRBD1 (6 bases). The material sequenced was peripheral blood. The DNA of the CDR3 is TGCGCCAGCAGCCAACGCCAACAGGGTTTCGGCACTGAAGCTTTCTTT. Translation: CASSQRQQGFGTEAFF.